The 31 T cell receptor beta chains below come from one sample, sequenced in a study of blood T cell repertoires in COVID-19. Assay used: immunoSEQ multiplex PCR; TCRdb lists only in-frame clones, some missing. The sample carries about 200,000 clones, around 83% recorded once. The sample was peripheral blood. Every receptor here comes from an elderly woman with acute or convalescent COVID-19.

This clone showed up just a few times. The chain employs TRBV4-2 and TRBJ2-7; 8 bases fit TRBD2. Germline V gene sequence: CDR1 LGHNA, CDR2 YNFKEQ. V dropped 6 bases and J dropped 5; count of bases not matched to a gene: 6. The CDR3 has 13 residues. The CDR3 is CASRVSGKDEQYF. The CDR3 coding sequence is TGTGCCAGCAGGGTTAGCGGGAAGGACGAGCAGTACTTC.

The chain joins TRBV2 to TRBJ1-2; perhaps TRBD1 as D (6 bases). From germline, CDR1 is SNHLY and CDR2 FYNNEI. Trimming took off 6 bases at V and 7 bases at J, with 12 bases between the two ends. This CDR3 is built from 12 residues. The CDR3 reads CASRYTGFGYTF. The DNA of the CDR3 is TGTGCCAGCAGATACACAGGGTTTGGCTACACCTTC.

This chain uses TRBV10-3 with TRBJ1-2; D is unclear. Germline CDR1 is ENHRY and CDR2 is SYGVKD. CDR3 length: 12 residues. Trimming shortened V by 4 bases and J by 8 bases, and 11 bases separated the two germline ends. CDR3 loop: CAISGAVEGYTF. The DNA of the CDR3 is TGTGCCATCAGTGGGGCCGTGGAAGGCTACACCTTC.

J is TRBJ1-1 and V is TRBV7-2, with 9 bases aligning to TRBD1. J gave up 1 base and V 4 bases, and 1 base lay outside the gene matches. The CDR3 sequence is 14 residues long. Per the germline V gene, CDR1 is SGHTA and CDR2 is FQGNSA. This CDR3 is CASSSQGANTEAFF. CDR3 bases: TGTGCCAGCAGCTCACAGGGGGCGAACACTGAAGCTTTCTTT. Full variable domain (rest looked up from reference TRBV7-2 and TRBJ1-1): GAGVSQSPSNKVTEKGKDVELRCDPISGHTALYWYRQSLGQGLEFLIYFQGNSAPDKSGLPSDRFSAERTGGSVSTLTIQRTQQEDSAVYLCASSSQGANTEAFFGQGTRLTVV.

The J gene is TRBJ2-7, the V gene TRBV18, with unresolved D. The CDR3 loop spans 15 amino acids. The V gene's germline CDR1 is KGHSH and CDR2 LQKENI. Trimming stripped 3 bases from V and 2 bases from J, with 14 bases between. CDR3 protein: CASSPGNSPTYEQYF. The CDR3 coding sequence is TGTGCCAGCTCACCGGGCAATAGTCCCACCTACGAGCAGTACTTC.

CDR3 loop: CASCIRGSEQYF. The CDR3 DNA reads as TGTGCCAGCTGTATAAGAGGAAGTGAGCAGTACTTC. The rearrangement uses TRBV18 and TRBJ2-7; no reliable D call. V shed 7 bases and J shed 7 bases, with 14 bases lying between them. Germline V lookup: CDR1 KGHSH, CDR2 LQKENI. This CDR3 has 12 residues.

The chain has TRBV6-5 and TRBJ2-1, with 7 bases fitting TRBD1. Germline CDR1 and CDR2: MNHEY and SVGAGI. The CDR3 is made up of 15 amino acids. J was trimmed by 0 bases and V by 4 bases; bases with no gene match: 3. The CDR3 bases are TGTGCCAGCAGTTTTGACAGGGACTCCTACAATGAGCAGTTCTTC. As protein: CASSFDRDSYNEQFF.

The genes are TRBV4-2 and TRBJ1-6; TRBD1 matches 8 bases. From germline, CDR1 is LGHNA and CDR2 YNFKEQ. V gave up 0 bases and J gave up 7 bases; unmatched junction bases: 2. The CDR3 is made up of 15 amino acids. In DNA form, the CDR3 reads TGTGCCAGCAGCCAAGAGGGACAGGCCAATTCACCCCTCCACTTT. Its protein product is CASSQEGQANSPLHF.

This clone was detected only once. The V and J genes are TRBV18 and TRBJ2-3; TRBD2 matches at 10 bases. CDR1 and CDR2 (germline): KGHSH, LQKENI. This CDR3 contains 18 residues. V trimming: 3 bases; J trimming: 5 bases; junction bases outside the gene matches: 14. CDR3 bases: TGTGCCAGCTCACCGAGGACTAGCGGAGGGGAGGGCGGAGATACGCAGTATTTT. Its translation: CASSPRTSGGEGGDTQYF.

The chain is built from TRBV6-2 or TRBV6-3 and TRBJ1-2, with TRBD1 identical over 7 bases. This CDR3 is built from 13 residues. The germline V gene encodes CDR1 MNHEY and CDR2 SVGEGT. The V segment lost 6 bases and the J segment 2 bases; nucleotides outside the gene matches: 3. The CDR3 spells CASSIQGNYGYTF. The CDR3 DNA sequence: TGTGCCAGCAGCATACAGGGGAACTATGGCTACACCTTC.

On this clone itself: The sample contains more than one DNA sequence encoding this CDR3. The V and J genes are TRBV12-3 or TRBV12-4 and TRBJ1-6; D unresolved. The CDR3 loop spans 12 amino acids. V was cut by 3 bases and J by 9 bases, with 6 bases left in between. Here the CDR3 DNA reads TGTGCCAGCAGTTTCGGTGGTTCACCCCTCCACTTT. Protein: CASSFGGSPLHF.

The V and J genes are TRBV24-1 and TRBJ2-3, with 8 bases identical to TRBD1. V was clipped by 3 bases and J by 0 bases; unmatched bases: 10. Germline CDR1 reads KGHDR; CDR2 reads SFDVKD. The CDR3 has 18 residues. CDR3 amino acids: CATSDGPGTGPSTDTQYF. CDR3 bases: TGTGCCACCAGTGATGGCCCTGGGACAGGCCCTAGCACAGATACGCAGTATTTT.

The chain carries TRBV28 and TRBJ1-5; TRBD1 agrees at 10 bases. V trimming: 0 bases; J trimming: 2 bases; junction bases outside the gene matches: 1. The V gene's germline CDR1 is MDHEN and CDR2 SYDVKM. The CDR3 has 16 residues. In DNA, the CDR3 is TGTGCCAGCAGTTTATGGACAGGGGGCGGCAATCAGCCCCAGCATTTT. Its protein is CASSLWTGGGNQPQHF.

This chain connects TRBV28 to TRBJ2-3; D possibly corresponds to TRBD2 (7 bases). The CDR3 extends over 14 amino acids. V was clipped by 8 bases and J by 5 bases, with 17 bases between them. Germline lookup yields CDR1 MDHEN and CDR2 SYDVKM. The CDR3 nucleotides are TGTGCCAGCTACCGGGAGAGGGGGGGAGATACGCAGTATTTT. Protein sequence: CASYRERGGDTQYF.

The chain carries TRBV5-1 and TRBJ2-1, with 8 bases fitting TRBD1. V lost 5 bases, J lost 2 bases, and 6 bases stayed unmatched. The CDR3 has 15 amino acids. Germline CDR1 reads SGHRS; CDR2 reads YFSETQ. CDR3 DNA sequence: TGCGCCAGCAGTTCCCGGACAGGGCCCTACAATGAGCAGTTCTTC. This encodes CASSSRTGPYNEQFF.

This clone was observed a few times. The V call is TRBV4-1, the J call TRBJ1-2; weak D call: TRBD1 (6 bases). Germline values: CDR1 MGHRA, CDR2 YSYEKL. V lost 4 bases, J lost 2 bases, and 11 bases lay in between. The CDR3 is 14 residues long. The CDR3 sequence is CASSRPDRNYGYTF. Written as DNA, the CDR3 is TGCGCCAGCAGCCGGCCGGACAGAAACTATGGCTACACCTTC.

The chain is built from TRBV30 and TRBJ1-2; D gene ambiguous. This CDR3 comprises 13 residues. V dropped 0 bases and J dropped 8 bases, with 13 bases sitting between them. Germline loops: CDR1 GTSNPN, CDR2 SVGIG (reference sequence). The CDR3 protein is CAWSVGRPGGYTF. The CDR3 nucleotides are TGTGCCTGGAGTGTTGGCAGGCCCGGAGGCTACACCTTC.

The CDR3 region has the DNA TGCAGTGCTAGTCCGCTGACTAACTGGGAGAGGAATGAGCAGTTCTTC. Translation: CSASPLTNWERNEQFF. The chain links TRBV20-1 to TRBJ2-1, with a tentative D call TRBD2 (5 bases). Germline V lookup: CDR1 DFQATT, CDR2 SNEGSKA (reference sequence). The CDR3 sequence is 16 residues long. V dropped 3 bases and J dropped 7 bases, with 22 bases sitting between them.

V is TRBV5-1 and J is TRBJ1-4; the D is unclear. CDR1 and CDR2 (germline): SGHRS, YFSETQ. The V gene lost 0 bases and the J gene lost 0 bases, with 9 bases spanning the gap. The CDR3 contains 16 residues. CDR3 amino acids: CASSLEGGTTNEKLFF. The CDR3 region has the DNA TGCGCCAGCAGCTTGGAGGGCGGGACAACTAATGAAAAACTGTTTTTT.

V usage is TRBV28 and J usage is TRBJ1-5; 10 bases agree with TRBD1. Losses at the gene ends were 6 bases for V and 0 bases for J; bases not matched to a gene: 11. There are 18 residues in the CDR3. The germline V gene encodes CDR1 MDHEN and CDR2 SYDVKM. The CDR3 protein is CASRLARQGAYSNQPQHF. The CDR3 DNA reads TGTGCCAGCAGGCTTGCCCGACAGGGGGCGTATAGCAATCAGCCCCAGCATTTT.

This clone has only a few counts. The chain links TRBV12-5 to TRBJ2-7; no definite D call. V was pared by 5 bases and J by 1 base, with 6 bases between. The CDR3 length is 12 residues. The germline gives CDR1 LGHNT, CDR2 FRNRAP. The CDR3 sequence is CASGPDSYEQYF. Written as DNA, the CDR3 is TGTGCTAGTGGTCCAGATTCCTACGAGCAGTACTTC.

In DNA, the CDR3 is TGTGCCTGGAGTGTATACAGCTACTATGGCTACACCTTC. Its translation: CAWSVYSYYGYTF. The chain couples TRBV30 to TRBJ1-2; unclear D gene. The CDR3 runs 13 residues. Germline V CDR1 and CDR2: GTSNPN, SVGIG (reference sequence). Trimming pared 0 bases from V and 3 bases from J, leaving 8 bases between.

The CDR3 is CASSWHRGRNTEAFF. The DNA for the CDR3 is TGTGCCAGCAGTTGGCACAGGGGAAGGAACACTGAAGCTTTCTTT. The V gene is TRBV27, the J gene TRBJ1-1; 7 bases map to TRBD1. V lost 4 bases and J lost 1; bases outside the gene matches: 6. The germline V gene encodes CDR1 MNHEY and CDR2 SMNVEV (reference sequence). The CDR3 is 15 residues long.

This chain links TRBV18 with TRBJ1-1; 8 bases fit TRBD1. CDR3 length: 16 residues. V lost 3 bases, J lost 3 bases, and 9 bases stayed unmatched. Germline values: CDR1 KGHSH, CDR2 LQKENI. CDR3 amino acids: CASSPTPVGQDTEAFF. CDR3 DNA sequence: TGTGCCAGCTCACCCACGCCAGTGGGACAGGACACTGAAGCTTTCTTT. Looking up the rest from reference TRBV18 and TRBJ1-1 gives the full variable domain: NAGVMQNPRHLVRRRGQEARLRCSPMKGHSHVYWYRQLPEEGLKFMVYLQKENIIDESGMPKERFSAEFPKEGPSILRIQQVVRGDSAAYFCASSPTPVGQDTEAFFGQGTRLTVV.

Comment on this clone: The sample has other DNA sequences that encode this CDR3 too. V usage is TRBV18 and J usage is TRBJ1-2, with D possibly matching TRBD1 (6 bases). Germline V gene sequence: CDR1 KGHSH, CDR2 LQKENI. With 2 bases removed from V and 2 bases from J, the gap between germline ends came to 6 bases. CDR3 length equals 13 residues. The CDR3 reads CASSPDRNYGYTF. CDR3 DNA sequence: TGTGCCAGCTCACCAGACAGGAACTATGGCTACACCTTC.

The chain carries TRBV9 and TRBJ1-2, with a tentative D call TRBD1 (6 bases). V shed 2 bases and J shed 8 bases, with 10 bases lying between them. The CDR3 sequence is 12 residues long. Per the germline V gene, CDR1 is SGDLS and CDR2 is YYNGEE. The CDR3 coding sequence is TGTGCCAGCAGCGTTACAGGGCACGGCTACACCTTC. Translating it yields CASSVTGHGYTF. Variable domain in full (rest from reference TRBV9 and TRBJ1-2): DSGVTQTPKHLITATGQRVTLRCSPRSGDLSVYWYQQSLDQGLQFLIQYYNGEERAKGNILERFSAQQFPDLHSELNLSSLELGDSALYFCASSVTGHGYTFGSGTRLTVV.

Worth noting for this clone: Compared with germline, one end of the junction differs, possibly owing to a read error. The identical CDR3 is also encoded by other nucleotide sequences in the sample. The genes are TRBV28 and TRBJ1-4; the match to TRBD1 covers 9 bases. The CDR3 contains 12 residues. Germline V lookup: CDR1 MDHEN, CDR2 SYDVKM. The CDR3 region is CAVGQGLEKLFF. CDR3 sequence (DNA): TGTGCCGTGGGACAGGGTCTTGAAAAATTGTTTTTT.

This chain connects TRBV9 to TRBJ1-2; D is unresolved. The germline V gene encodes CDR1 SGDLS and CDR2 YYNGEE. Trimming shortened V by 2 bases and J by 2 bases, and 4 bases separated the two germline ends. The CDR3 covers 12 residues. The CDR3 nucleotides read TGTGCCAGCAGCGTCCGGAACTATGGCTACACCTTC. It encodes CASSVRNYGYTF.

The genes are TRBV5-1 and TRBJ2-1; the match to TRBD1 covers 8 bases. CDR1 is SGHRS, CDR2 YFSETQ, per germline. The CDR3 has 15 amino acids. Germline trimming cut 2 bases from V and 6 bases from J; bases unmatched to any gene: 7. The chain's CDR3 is CASSLHGTGINEQFF. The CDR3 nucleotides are TGCGCCAGCAGCTTACACGGGACAGGCATCAATGAGCAGTTCTTC.

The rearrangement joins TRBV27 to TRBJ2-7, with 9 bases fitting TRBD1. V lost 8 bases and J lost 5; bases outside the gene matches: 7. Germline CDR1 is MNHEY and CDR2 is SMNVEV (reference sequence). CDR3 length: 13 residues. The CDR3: CASGLNRGHEQYF. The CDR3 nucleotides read TGTGCCAGCGGACTAAACAGGGGGCACGAGCAGTACTTC.

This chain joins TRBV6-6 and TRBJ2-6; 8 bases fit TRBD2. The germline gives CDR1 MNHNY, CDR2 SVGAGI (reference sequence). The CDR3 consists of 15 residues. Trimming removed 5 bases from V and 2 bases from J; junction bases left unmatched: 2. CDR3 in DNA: TGTGCCAGCAGTACGGGGGGGACTGGGGCCAACGTCCTGACTTTC. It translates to CASSTGGTGANVLTF.